The present TCR beta chain was sequenced within a study of T cell responses to AZD1222 COVID-19 vaccine. TCRdb keeps only in-frame clones here, not all; method: immunoSEQ multiplex PCR. The sample has 160,000 or so clones, less than 95% seen once. The sample here was peripheral blood, taken on day 0 of AZD1222 vaccination. This sequence was found in an adult in good health.

In nucleotides, the CDR3 is TGTGCCAGTAGTATACGGGGCAGAAACTATGGCTACACCTTC. It translates to CASSIRGRNYGYTF. The chain is built from TRBV19 and TRBJ1-2; perhaps TRBD1 as D (5 bases). This CDR3 has 14 amino acids. CDR1 is LNHDA, CDR2 SQIVND, per germline (reference sequence). Trimming shortened V by 2 bases and J by 2 bases, and 9 bases separated the two germline ends.